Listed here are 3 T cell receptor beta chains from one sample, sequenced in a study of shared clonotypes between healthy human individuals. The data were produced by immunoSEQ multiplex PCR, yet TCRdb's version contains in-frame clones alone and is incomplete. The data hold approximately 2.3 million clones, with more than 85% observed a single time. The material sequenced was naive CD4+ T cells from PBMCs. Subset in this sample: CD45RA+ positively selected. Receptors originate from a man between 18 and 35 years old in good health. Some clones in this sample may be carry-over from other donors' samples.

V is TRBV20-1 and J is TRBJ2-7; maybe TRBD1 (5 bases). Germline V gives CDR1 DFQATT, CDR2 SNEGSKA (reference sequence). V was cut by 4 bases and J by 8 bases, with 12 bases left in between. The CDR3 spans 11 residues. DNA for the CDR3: TGCAGTGCTATGACAGTTAATAAGCAGTACTTC. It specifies CSAMTVNKQYF.

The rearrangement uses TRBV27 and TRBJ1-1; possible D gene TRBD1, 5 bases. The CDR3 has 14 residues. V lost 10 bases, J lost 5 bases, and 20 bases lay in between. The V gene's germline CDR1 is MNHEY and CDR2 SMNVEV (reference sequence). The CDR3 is CATSEGRSGTEAFF. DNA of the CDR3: TGTGCCACCTCCGAGGGGCGCAGTGGAACTGAAGCTTTCTTT.

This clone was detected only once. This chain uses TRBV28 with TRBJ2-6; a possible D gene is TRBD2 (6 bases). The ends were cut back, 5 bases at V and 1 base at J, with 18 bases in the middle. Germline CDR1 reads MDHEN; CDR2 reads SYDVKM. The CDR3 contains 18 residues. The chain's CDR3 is CASSGGVGLISGANVLTF. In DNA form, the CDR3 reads TGTGCCAGCAGTGGAGGGGTAGGCCTGATTTCTGGGGCCAACGTCCTGACTTTC.